The rows below give T cell receptor beta chains drawn from one sample of a study of blood T cells in healthy people across ages. MiXCR, run by TCRdb on the 5' RACE reads, gives a single entry per CDR3 protein. The table includes some 760,000 distinct CDR3 sequences, around a quarter detected once. This sample also appeared in a second study, on T cells of mothers and their children.

Input material: blood. These TCRs come from a boy younger than 18 in good health. The conserved cysteine and the conserved F or W are not part of the CDR3 here.

v_call | cdr3_aa
TRBV14 | ASSTRDFGAYEQY
TRBV11-3 | ASSLGIYFSGGALDEQF
TRBV28 | ASSLILGTPNYGYT
TRBV20-1 | SAREALSYEQY
TRBV12-3/TRBV12-4 | ASSLEWSNQPQH
TRBV3-1 | ARASGRNTEAF
TRBV4-1 | ASSQDYPSDPWGFGDTGELF
TRBV12-3/TRBV12-4 | ASSFSGLGNQPQH
TRBV4-1 | ASSQVDGSGETQY
TRBV29-1 | SVGGPGQDPSNYGYT
TRBV7-8 | ASSQAGWNYGYT
TRBV7-9 | SSSASHGDEQY
TRBV6-5 | ASSSLLAGGSNEQF
TRBV7-6 | ASSRAGASSPDTQY
TRBV5-1 | ASSLDIPGSYGYT
TRBV5-1 | ASSSRGLAGVGSYEQY
TRBV7-2 | ASSLGGGATETQY
TRBV7-8 | ASSITDYSGVNEQF
TRBV12-3/TRBV12-4 | ASSPGLADLYNEQF
TRBV7-2 | ASSLSGTSGYEQF
TRBV5-1 | ASGPDEGTRSGNTIY
TRBV27 | ASSLYPGAGELF
TRBV12-3/TRBV12-4 | ATTLGYTEAF
TRBV28 | ASRAPGGALSYEQY
TRBV7-9 | ASSLGLGSRNEQY
TRBV28 | ASSFSSGGVATQY
TRBV11-2 | ASSLWGGLQVWTQDVVAQY
TRBV7-9 | ASSTTAGALAGDVYEQY
TRBV11-1 | ASSLGAEEYYGYT
TRBV27 | ASSFGTAYGYT
TRBV7-9 | ASSLGGRAFEQY
TRBV4-2 | ASSPTRGREVYEQY
TRBV13 | ASSSTGTLHYEQY
TRBV5-1 | ASSLGPGRIQPQH
TRBV7-2 | ASIPPRTGGTGELF
TRBV21-1 | ASSKARDSTPNYEQY
TRBV28 | ASSKQGSRDEQY
TRBV20-1 | STIGQRNEQY
TRBV29-1 | SVGLASYEQF
TRBV11-2 | ASSLDGTPQETQY
TRBV3-1 | ASSQEGAGHLSPQY
TRBV28 | ASIDLDGNTEAF
TRBV28 | ASSLLGSHSYNEQF
TRBV18 | ASSPAPDRARPQH
TRBV7-9 | ASSLAGVDTEAF
TRBV5-1 | ASSRQRQGNTEAF
TRBV20-1 | SARGTDSINIQY
TRBV9 | ASSVVGGGDEQY